The clone carrying this T cell receptor (beta chain) was picked up a small number of times. The source of the sample is a study of molecular identifiers for immune sequencing clone quantification. Germline assignment: CDR1 SNHLY and CDR2 FYNNEI. Trimming took off 6 bases at V and 4 bases at J, with 18 bases between the two ends. The CDR3 loop spans 16 amino acids. TCR libraries were built in bulk with a published protocol and specific TCR primers. TCRdb re-analysed the PCR reads in MiXCR, keeping a single row per CDR3 protein. The table shows some 650,000 distinct CDR3 sequences, with 15% to 20% occurring only once.

The chain recombines TRBV2 with TRBJ2-2; the D gene is possibly TRBD2 (6 bases). Sequenced material: naive CD8+ T cells from blood, with Jurkat cell RNA spiked in. Subset of the sample: FACS-sorted CD8+CD4-CCR7+CD45RA+ naive T cells. The source of this sequence is a human donor in good health. Some libraries in this study had Jurkat cell RNA spiked in. The CDR3 loop is CASRPGLSLGTGELFF. DNA for the CDR3: TGTGCCAGCAGGCCGGGACTGTCGTTGGGCACCGGGGAGCTGTTTTTT.